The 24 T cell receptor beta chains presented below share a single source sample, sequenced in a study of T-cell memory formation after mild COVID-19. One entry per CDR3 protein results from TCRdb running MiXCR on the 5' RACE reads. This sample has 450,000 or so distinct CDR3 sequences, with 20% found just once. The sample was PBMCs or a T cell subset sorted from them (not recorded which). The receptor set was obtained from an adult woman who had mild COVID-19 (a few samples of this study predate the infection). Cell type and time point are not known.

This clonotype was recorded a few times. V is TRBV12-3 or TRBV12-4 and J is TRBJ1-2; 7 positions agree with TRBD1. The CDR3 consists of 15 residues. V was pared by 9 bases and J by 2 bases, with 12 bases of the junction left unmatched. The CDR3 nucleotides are TGTGCCAGTAACAACCATCGACAGGGAAACTATGGCTACACCTTC. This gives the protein CASNNHRQGNYGYTF.

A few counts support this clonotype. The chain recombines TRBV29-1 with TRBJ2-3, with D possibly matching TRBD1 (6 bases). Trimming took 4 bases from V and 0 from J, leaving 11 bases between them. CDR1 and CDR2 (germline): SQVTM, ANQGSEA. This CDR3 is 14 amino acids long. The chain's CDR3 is CSVGGQTSTDTQYF. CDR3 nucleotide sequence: TGCAGCGTTGGAGGACAGACCAGCACAGATACGCAGTATTTT.

The CDR3 reads CASSYAGGLGYGYTF. In nucleotides, the CDR3 is TGTGCCAGCAGTTACGCCGGGGGGCTGGGCTATGGCTACACCTTC. The chain carries TRBV6-5 and TRBJ1-2; possibly TRBD1 for D (6 bases). This CDR3 contains 15 residues. From germline, CDR1 is MNHEY and CDR2 SVGAGI. Between the trimmed V and J ends, which lost 2 bases and 4 bases, there was a span of 14 bases.

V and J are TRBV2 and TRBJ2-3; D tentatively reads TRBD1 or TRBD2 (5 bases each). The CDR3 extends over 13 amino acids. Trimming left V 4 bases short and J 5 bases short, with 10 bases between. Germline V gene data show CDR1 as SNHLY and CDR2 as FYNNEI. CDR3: CASSAGRVDTQYF. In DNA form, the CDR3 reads TGTGCCAGCAGTGCGGGGCGCGTAGATACGCAGTATTTT.

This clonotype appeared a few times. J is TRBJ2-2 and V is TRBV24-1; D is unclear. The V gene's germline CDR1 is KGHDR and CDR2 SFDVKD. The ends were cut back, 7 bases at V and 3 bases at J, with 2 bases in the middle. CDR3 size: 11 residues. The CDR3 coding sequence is TGTGCCACCAGGGACACCGGGGAGCTGTTTTTT. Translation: CATRDTGELFF.

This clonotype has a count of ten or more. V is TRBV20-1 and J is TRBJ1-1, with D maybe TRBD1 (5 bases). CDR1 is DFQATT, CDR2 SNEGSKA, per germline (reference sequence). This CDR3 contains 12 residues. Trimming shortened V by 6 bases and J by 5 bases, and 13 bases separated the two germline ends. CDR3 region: CSARGGGTEAFF. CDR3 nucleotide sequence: TGCAGTGCACGGGGTGGGGGGACTGAAGCTTTCTTT.

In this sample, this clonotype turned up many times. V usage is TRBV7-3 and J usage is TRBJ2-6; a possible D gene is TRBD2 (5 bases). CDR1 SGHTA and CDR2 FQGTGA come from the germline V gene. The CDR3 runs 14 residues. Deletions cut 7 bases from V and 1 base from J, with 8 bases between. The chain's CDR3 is CASTRESGANVLTF. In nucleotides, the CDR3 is TGTGCCAGCACCCGGGAATCTGGGGCCAACGTCCTGACTTTC.

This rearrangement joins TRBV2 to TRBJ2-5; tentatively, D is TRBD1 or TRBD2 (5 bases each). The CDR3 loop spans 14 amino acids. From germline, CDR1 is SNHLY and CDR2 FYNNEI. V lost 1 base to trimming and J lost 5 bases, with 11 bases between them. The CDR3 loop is CASSEVGVGETQYF. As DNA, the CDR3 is TGTGCCAGCAGTGAAGTGGGGGTAGGGGAGACCCAGTACTTC.

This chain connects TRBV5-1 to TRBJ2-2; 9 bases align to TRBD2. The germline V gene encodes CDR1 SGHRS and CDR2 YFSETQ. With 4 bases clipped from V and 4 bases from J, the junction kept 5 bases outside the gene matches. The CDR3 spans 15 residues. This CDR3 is CASSISGGLTGELFF. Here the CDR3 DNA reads TGCGCCAGCAGCATTAGCGGGGGCCTCACCGGGGAGCTGTTTTTT.

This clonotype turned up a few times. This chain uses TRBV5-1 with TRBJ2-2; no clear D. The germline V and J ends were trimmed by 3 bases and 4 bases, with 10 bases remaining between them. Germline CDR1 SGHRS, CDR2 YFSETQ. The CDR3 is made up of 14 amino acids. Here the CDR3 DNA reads TGCGCCAGCAGCTCCTTCGAGGTCACCGGGGAGCTGTTTTTT. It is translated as CASSSFEVTGELFF.

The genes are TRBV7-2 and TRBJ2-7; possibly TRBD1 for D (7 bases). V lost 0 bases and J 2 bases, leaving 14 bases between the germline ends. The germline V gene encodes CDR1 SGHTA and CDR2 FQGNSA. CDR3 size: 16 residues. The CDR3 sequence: CASSLAQDRTTYEQYF. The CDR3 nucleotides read TGTGCCAGCAGCTTAGCCCAGGACAGGACTACCTACGAGCAGTACTTC.

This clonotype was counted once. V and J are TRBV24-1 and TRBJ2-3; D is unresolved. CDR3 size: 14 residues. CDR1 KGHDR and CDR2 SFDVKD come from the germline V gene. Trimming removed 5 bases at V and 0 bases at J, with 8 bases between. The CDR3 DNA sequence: TGTGCCACCAGTGCCTCCCCCAGCACAGATACGCAGTATTTT. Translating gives CATSASPSTDTQYF.

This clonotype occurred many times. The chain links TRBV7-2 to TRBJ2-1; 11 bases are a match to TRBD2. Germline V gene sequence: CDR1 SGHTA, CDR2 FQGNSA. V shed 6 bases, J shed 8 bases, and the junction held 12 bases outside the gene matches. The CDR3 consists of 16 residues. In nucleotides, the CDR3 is TGTGCCAGCAGGTTCGCGATAGCGGGAGGGTTGGATGAGCAGTTCTTC. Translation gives CASRFAIAGGLDEQFF.

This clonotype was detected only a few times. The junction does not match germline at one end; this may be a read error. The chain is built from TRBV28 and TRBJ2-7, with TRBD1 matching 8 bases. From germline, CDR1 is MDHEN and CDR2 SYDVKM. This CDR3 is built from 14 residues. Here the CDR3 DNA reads TGTGCCAGCAGCCCTCTCCGGGACAGGACGAGCAGTGACTTC. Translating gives CASSPLRDRTSSDF. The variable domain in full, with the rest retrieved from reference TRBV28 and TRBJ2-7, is DVKVTQSSRYLVKRTGEKVFLECVQDMDHENMFWYRQDPGLGLRLIYFSYDVKMKEKGDIPEGYSVSREKKERFSLILESASTNQTSMYLCASSPLRDRTSSDFGPGTRLTVT.

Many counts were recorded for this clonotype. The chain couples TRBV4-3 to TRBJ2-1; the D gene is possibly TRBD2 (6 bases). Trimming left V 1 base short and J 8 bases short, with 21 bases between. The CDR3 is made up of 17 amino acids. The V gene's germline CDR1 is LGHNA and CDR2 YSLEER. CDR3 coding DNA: TGCGCCAGCAGCCAAGGCCACGCGACTAGAGGCCCCGATGAGCAGTTCTTC. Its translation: CASSQGHATRGPDEQFF.

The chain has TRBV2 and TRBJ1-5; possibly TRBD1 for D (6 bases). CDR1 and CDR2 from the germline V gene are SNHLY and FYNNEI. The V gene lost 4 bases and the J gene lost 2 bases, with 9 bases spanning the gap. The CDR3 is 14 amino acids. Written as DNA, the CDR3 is TGTGCCAGCAGTGTGTCAGGGGGCAATCAGCCCCAGCATTTT. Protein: CASSVSGGNQPQHF. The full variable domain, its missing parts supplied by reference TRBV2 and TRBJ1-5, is EPEVTQTPSHQVTQMGQEVILRCVPISNHLYFYWYRQILGQKVEFLVSFYNNEISEKSEIFDDQFSVERPDGSNFTLKIRSTKLEDSAMYFCASSVSGGNQPQHFGDGTRLSIL.

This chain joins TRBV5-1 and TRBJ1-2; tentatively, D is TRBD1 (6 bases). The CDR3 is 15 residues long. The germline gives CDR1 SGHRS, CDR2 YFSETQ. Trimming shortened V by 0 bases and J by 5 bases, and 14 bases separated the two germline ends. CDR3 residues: CASSLVLTGIYGYTF. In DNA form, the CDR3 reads TGCGCCAGCAGCTTGGTTCTGACAGGCATATATGGCTACACCTTC.

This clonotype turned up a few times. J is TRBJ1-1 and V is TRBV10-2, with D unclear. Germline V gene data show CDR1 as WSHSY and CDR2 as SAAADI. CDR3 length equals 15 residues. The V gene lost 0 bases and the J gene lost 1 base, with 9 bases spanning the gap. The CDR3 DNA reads TGCGCCAGCAGTGAGTCGGGGAGAACGAACACTGAAGCTTTCTTT. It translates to CASSESGRTNTEAFF.

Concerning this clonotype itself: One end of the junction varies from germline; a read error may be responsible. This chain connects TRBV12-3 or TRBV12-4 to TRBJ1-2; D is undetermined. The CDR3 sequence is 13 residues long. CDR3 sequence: CASSLSEVGQVTF. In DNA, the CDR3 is TGTGCCAGCAGTTTGTCCGAGGTTGGTCAGGTCACTTTC.

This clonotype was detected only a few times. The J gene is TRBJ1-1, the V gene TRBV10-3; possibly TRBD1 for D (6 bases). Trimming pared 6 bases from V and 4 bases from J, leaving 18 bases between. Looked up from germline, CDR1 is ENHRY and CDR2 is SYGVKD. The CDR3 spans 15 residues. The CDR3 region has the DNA TGTGCCATCAGGGAGGAGGGGGGGTCTAGCACTGAAGCTTTCTTT. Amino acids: CAIREEGGSSTEAFF.

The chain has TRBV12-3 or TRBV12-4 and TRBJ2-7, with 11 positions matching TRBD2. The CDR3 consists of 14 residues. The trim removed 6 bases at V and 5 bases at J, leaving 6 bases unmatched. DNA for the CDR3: TGTGCCAGCAGGCTAGCGGGGGGCACCCACGAGCAGTACTTC. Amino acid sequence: CASRLAGGTHEQYF.

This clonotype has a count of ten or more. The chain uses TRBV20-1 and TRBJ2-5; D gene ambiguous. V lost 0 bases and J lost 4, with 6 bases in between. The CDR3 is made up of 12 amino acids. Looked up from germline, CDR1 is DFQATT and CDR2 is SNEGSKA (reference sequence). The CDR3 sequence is CSARDRRETQYF. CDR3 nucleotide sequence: TGCAGTGCTAGAGATCGTAGAGAGACCCAGTACTTC.

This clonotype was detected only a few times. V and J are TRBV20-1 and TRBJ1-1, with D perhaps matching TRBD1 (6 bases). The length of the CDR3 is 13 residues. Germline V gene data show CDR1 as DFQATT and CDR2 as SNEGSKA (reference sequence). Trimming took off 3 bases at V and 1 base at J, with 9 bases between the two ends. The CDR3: CSASEGGNTEAFF. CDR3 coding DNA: TGCAGTGCTAGCGAAGGGGGGAACACTGAAGCTTTCTTT.

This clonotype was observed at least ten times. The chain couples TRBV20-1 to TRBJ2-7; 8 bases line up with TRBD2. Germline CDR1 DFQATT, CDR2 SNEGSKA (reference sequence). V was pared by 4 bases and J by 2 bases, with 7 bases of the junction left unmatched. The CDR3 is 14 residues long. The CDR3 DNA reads TGCAGTGCTATCTCGCGGGGGGAGGCCTACGAGCAGTACTTC. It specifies CSAISRGEAYEQYF.